Following are 11 T cell receptor beta chains from one sample sequenced in a study of blood T cells in healthy people across ages. PCR was performed a second time for about 7 to 12 cycles using a sample-barcoded 5' primer and a J-beta primer mix. MiXCR was run by TCRdb on the 5' RACE reads, yielding one entry per CDR3 protein. The sample contains 1.2 million to 1.5 million distinct CDR3 sequences, around 59% of which appear only once. The specimen sequenced was blood. The receptors come from a man between 18 and 29 years old in good health.

The chain links TRBV12-3 or TRBV12-4 to TRBJ2-1, with 10 bases aligning to TRBD2. With V trimmed by 1 base and J by 10 bases, 7 bases remained unmatched. The CDR3 has 15 amino acids. The CDR3 spells CASSLGLAGEDEQFF. CDR3 nucleotides: TGTGCCAGCAGTTTAGGTCTAGCGGGAGAGGACGAGCAGTTCTTC.

The genes are TRBV28 and TRBJ2-5; D remains unclear. The CDR3 covers 14 residues. V lost 1 base and J lost 3, with 9 bases in between. Germline V gene data show CDR1 as MDHEN and CDR2 as SYDVKM. CDR3 loop: CASSLYTEEETQYF. The CDR3 DNA sequence: TGTGCCAGCAGTTTATATACAGAAGAAGAGACCCAGTACTTC.

This chain links TRBV20-1 with TRBJ1-1; perhaps TRBD1 as D (5 bases). The CDR3 sequence is 13 residues long. Germline assignment: CDR1 DFQATT and CDR2 SNEGSKA (reference sequence). The V end lost 6 bases, the J end lost 7 bases, and 18 bases lay between the germline ends. The CDR3 DNA reads TGCAGTGCCCGCGCTAGGGGCGAGGGTGAAGCTTTCTTT. Translation: CSARARGEGEAFF.

The chain combines TRBV20-1 with TRBJ2-6, with D perhaps given as TRBD1 or TRBD2 (5 bases each). Germline-derived CDR1 and CDR2 are DFQATT and SNEGSKA (reference sequence). Trimming stripped 5 bases from V and 0 bases from J, with 17 bases between. The length of the CDR3 is 17 residues. The CDR3: CSAVDGGRSSGANVLTF. The CDR3, as DNA: TGCAGTGCTGTGGATGGGGGTAGAAGCTCTGGGGCCAACGTCCTGACTTTC.

This clonotype was counted between two and nine times. This chain links TRBV29-1 with TRBJ2-3, with TRBD1 matching over 7 bases. Looked up from germline, CDR1 is SQVTM and CDR2 is ANQGSEA. This CDR3 has 16 amino acids. V gave up 4 bases and J gave up 0 bases; unmatched junction bases: 10. Here the CDR3 DNA reads TGCAGCGTTGTGGGGGACAGAGGACAAAGCACAGATACGCAGTATTTT. It is translated as CSVVGDRGQSTDTQYF.

The gene calls are TRBV4-1 and TRBJ1-1, with 7 positions matching TRBD1. The ends lost 4 bases at V and 1 base at J; junction bases unmatched: 6. From germline, CDR1 is MGHRA and CDR2 YSYEKL. The CDR3 has 15 residues. CDR3 sequence: CASSRRGTANTEAFF. DNA of the CDR3: TGCGCCAGCAGCCGACGCGGGACAGCGAACACTGAAGCTTTCTTT.

The chain links TRBV6-5 to TRBJ2-1, with TRBD1 matching 7 bases. With V trimmed by 0 bases and J by 7 bases, 24 bases remained unmatched. Germline CDR1 reads MNHEY; CDR2 reads SVGAGI. The CDR3 is made up of 21 amino acids. The CDR3 reads CASSYSLVENRGYSQQNEQFF. The CDR3 nucleotides are TGTGCCAGCAGTTACTCGTTGGTAGAAAACAGGGGTTATTCCCAACAAAATGAGCAGTTCTTC.

This rearrangement joins TRBV27 to TRBJ2-2; D is unclear. V lost 3 bases and J 7 bases, leaving 6 bases between the germline ends. The CDR3 covers 12 residues. Germline CDR1 reads MNHEY; CDR2 reads SMNVEV (reference sequence). Here the CDR3 DNA reads TGTGCCAGCAGTTTTAACGGCGGGGAGCTGTTTTTT. It is translated as CASSFNGGELFF.

The genes are TRBV7-9 and TRBJ2-7; no definite D call. Germline CDR1 reads SEHNR; CDR2 reads FQNEAQ (reference sequence). The CDR3 sequence is 14 residues long. Trimming took 3 bases from V and 1 from J, leaving 10 bases between them. CDR3: CASSFVVRSYEQYF. The CDR3 nucleotides read TGTGCCAGCAGCTTCGTCGTACGTTCCTACGAGCAGTACTTC.

The chain couples TRBV11-2 to TRBJ2-4, with D perhaps TRBD1 (5 bases). The tail of the sequence fits TRBJ2-7 better, so the J call may be wrong. Germline CDR1 is SGHAT and CDR2 is FQNNGV. This CDR3 comprises 14 residues. For the CDR3, the DNA is TGTGCCAGCAGCTTCGTTCGACAGAGCTACGAGCAGTACTTC. Its translation is CASSFVRQSYEQYF.

This clonotype was seen just once. The chain carries TRBV5-1 and TRBJ2-5, with TRBD2 matching over 9 bases. Germline V gene data show CDR1 as SGHRS and CDR2 as YFSETQ. The V segment lost 4 bases and the J segment 13 bases; nucleotides outside the gene matches: 17. The CDR3 runs 15 residues. The chain's CDR3 is CASSRLAGLYDERYF. CDR3 nucleotide sequence: TGCGCCAGCAGCCGTCTAGCGGGGCTATACGATGAGCGGTACTTC. The variable domain in full, with the rest retrieved from reference TRBV5-1 and TRBJ2-5, is KAGVTQTPRYLIKTRGQQVTLSCSPISGHRSVSWYQQTPGQGLQFLFEYFSETQRNKGNFPGRFSGRQFSNSRSEMNVSTLELGDSALYLCASSRLAGLYDERYFGPGTRLLVL.